The rows below give T cell receptor beta chains drawn from one sample of a study of shared clonotypes between healthy human individuals. Profiled with immunoSEQ multiplex PCR; TCRdb holds only in-frame clones, not every one. The sample has about 800,000 clones, just over 95% seen once. Material: naive CD8+ T cells sorted from blood. The source is a man aged 25 to 40 in good health. CDR3s include the opening cysteine and the closing phenylalanine or tryptophan. D genes are given only for firm matches.

V	D	J	CDR3
TRBV7-3	.	TRBJ2-2	CASGLSSDTGELFF
TRBV13	.	TRBJ2-2	CASSSPLRPEGELFF
TRBV6-1	TRBD1	TRBJ1-2	CASRDQNRDRAGYTF
TRBV7-9	.	TRBJ1-2	CASSLKVNYGYTF
TRBV5-1	.	TRBJ1-1	CASSLGPGDTEAFF
TRBV11-3	.	TRBJ2-7	CASNLSRRVEQYF
TRBV27	.	TRBJ1-5	CASSYTGNIDQPQHF
TRBV7-3	TRBD2	TRBJ2-3	CASSSPLIRVSGNTDTQYF
TRBV10-2	.	TRBJ2-2	CASSDPGELFF
TRBV11-2	TRBD1	TRBJ2-7	CASSFGQGKFYEQYF
TRBV6-4	.	TRBJ1-1	CASSAQGIGGTEAFF
TRBV7-6	.	TRBJ1-4	CASSSSYDRTAKLFF
TRBV11-2	TRBD2	TRBJ2-5	CASSLSGGTPILGQYF
TRBV9	TRBD1	TRBJ2-1	CASSVASVIVDRGHGEQFF
TRBV7-6	TRBD1	TRBJ2-7	CASSPQGAPYEQYF
TRBV28	.	TRBJ1-1	CASSFNTEAFF
TRBV7-9	.	TRBJ2-3	CASSRTTTRDTQYF
TRBV4-3	TRBD1	TRBJ2-7	CASSPGQSAGYEQYF
TRBV28	TRBD2	TRBJ2-1	CASILGLGYNEQFF
TRBV5-4	.	TRBJ2-7	CASSFSGYEQYF
TRBV4-1	.	TRBJ1-5	CASSPQSRSNQPQHF
TRBV2	.	TRBJ2-1	CASIYNEQFF
TRBV7-9	TRBD1	TRBJ2-3	CASRGTGSTDTQYF
TRBV7-6	TRBD1	TRBJ2-7	CASSLGTGPSSYEQYF
TRBV7-9	.	TRBJ2-7	CASSLSDRSYEQYF
TRBV28	.	TRBJ2-3	CASSPQLDTDTQYF
TRBV5-1	.	TRBJ1-1	CASSLTGRVTEAFF
TRBV25-1	.	TRBJ1-4	CASSVGGQGGEKLFF
TRBV7-6	.	TRBJ2-7	CASSSRVLSYEQYF
TRBV19	TRBD1	TRBJ1-1	CATTGVNTEAFF
TRBV7-9	.	TRBJ1-1	CASSIALGTEAFF
TRBV19	.	TRBJ2-2	CASSRSGGIGELFF
TRBV11-3	TRBD2	TRBJ2-1	CASSPTGLAGNEQFF
TRBV7-2	.	TRBJ2-5	CASSLGWGRGETQYF
TRBV30	.	TRBJ1-5	CAWSLGDGQPQHF
TRBV6-6	.	TRBJ2-2	CATVFFGELFF
TRBV7-6	.	TRBJ2-7	CASSTRTNAYEQYF
TRBV7-6	TRBD1	TRBJ1-1	CASSHGQGRNTEAFF